Here is one T cell receptor beta chain with its context. Its antigen remains unidentified. This specimen comes from a study of cytomegalovirus exposure and HLA in healthy donors. Researchers ran the PCR with 60 Vbeta and 13 Jbeta primers. Data came from immunoSEQ multiplex PCR; TCRdb stores just in-frame clones and leaves some out. The sample records 150,000 to 200,000 clones, roughly 79% being singletons. CDR1 and CDR2 from the germline V gene are MNHEY and SVGAGI. There are 16 residues in the CDR3. Trimming cost V 2 bases and J 3 bases; bases outside gene matches: 10. Points from the study as a whole: Immune exposure was documented only through CMV serostatus. Some TCR beta chains (roughly 160 of them) were listed as cytomegalovirus-associated.

This TCR was recovered from a woman in her twenties or thirties in good health and CMV-seropositive. The chain carries TRBV6-5 and TRBJ2-7, with 7 bases aligning to TRBD2. Specimen: PBMCs. Written as DNA, the CDR3 is TGTGCCAGCAGTTACATACGAGGGGCTAGCGGCTACGAGCAGTACTTC. This gives the protein CASSYIRGASGYEQYF.